Sequencing of this TCR beta chain was carried out in a study of cytomegalovirus exposure and HLA in healthy donors. Study information: It was reported in a later analysis that the 95 to 150 validation repertoires used the same platform as the roughly 700 first-cohort repertoires.

As concerns this clone: Its antigen is not known.

This CDR3 spans 13 amino acids. Between the trimmed V and J ends, which lost 4 bases and 5 bases, there was a span of 11 bases. Germline CDR1 and CDR2: MDHEN and SYDVKM. The study's findings and limits: A list of 150 or so TCR beta chains associated with cytomegalovirus was given.

The table came from immunoSEQ multiplex PCR; TCRdb's copy has only in-frame clones and leaves some out. The data hold about 98,000 clones, with about 90% observed a single time. V usage is TRBV28 and J usage is TRBJ2-5; D unresolved. The source material was PBMCs. The sequence was collected from a man between 18 and 29 years old in good health and CMV-seropositive. The CDR3 region has the DNA TGTGCCAGCAGTTCCAGCGCCCGGGAGACCCAGTACTTC. As protein: CASSSSARETQYF.